These 20 T cell receptor beta chains originate from one sample sequenced in a study of T cell responses to AZD1222 COVID-19 vaccine (dated by TCRdb to the early 2020s). This specimen's time point label, per the study, means: baseline before first vaccination. Library prep was done by the immunoSEQ multiplex PCR assay. TCRdb re-hosts the immuneACCESS table, in-frame sequences only. Its copies lack some clones; in the studies checked, an unresolved V gene accounts for under half of them, and the cause for the rest is not known. In this sample the table shows some 86,000 clones, approximately 78% of which occur a single time. The ten largest account for more than 20% of the sample. The material was peripheral blood, obtained on day 0 of AZD1222 vaccination. The origin of the receptors is an adult in good health.

In nucleotides, the CDR3 is TGTGCCAGTAGTTTCGGGCCGAGAAATCAGCCCCAGCATTTT. Its protein is CASSFGPRNQPQHF. The chain joins TRBV19 to TRBJ1-5; D is ambiguous. CDR1 LNHDA and CDR2 SQIVND come from the germline V gene (reference sequence). V was pared by 5 bases and J by 4 bases, with 12 bases between. CDR3 length equals 14 residues.

CDR3 nucleotide sequence: TGTGCCAGCACGACAGGTGCGGTCCTAGAGACCCAGTACTTC. Translated: CASTTGAVLETQYF. The rearrangement links TRBV9 to TRBJ2-5, with a tentative D call TRBD1 (6 bases). The ends were cut back, 6 bases at V and 4 bases at J, with 16 bases in the middle. This CDR3 is 14 amino acids long. Germline CDR1 SGDLS, CDR2 YYNGEE. Using reference TRBV9 and TRBJ2-5 for the parts outside the CDR3, the full variable domain is DSGVTQTPKHLITATGQRVTLRCSPRSGDLSVYWYQQSLDQGLQFLIQYYNGEERAKGNILERFSAQQFPDLHSELNLSSLELGDSALYFCASTTGAVLETQYFGPGTRLLVL.

This chain connects TRBV29-1 to TRBJ1-1; 8 positions agree with TRBD1. CDR1 is SQVTM, CDR2 ANQGSEA, per germline. CDR3 length: 13 residues. The V segment lost 5 bases and the J segment 5 bases; nucleotides outside the gene matches: 7. The CDR3 reads CSVNRGVETEAFF. The CDR3 bases are TGCAGCGTTAACAGGGGGGTAGAGACTGAAGCTTTCTTT.

CDR3 loop: CASSQPTTSYQETQYF. The CDR3 bases are TGTGCCAGCAGCCAACCCACAACATCGTACCAAGAGACCCAGTACTTC. This sequence joins TRBV14 and TRBJ2-5; D not resolved. With 2 bases removed from V and 0 bases from J, the gap between germline ends came to 13 bases. The germline CDR1 and CDR2 sequences are SGHDN and FVKESK. CDR3 length: 16 amino acids.

The genes are TRBV4-2 and TRBJ2-2; D is ambiguous. V was clipped by 0 bases and J by 0 bases, with 11 bases between them. This CDR3 is 17 amino acids long. CDR1 and CDR2 from the germline V gene are LGHNA and YNFKEQ. The CDR3 nucleotides read TGTGCCAGCAGCCAAGAGGGAATAAGGTCGAACACCGGGGAGCTGTTTTTT. Translated, it gives CASSQEGIRSNTGELFF.

CDR3 nucleotide sequence: TGCGCCAGCAGCCGGGGACTTAACGGGAATGAGCAGTTCTTC. The encoded protein is CASSRGLNGNEQFF. This chain uses TRBV4-1 with TRBJ2-1; weak D call: TRBD2 (6 bases). The germline V gene encodes CDR1 MGHRA and CDR2 YSYEKL. Between the trimmed V and J ends, which lost 4 bases and 7 bases, there was a span of 14 bases. This CDR3 is built from 14 residues.

The V and J genes are TRBV30 and TRBJ1-3; D unclear. CDR1 GTSNPN and CDR2 SVGIG come from the germline V gene (reference sequence). The ends were cut back, 7 bases at V and 0 bases at J, with 7 bases in the middle. CDR3 size: 12 residues. CDR3 residues: CASHPSGNTIYF. CDR3 sequence (DNA): TGTGCCTCCCACCCCTCTGGAAACACCATATATTTT.

V gene TRBV28 combines with J gene TRBJ2-2, with D perhaps matching TRBD1 (6 bases). CDR3 size: 15 residues. V was clipped by 6 bases and J by 5 bases, with 16 bases between them. The germline V gene has CDR1 MDHEN and CDR2 SYDVKM. The CDR3: CASSLGQGWTGELFF. DNA for the CDR3: TGTGCCAGCAGCCTGGGGCAGGGGTGGACCGGGGAGCTGTTTTTT.

V and J are TRBV5-8 and TRBJ1-2, with D unclear. Trimming pared 5 bases from V and 9 bases from J, leaving 11 bases between. Germline V gene data show CDR1 as SGHTS and CDR2 as YDEGEE. CDR3 length equals 11 residues. For the CDR3, the DNA is TGTGCCAGCAGACCCTCGTTGCGCTACACCTTC. Amino acids: CASRPSLRYTF.

This clone was seen a handful of times. The chain joins TRBV12-5 to TRBJ1-5; D not certain. The CDR3 has 14 amino acids. Trimming pared 3 bases from V and 6 bases from J, leaving 12 bases between. The germline V gene has CDR1 LGHNT and CDR2 FRNRAP. The CDR3 sequence: CASGLPPKSQPQHF. DNA for the CDR3: TGTGCTAGTGGTTTACCCCCTAAATCTCAGCCCCAGCATTTT.

The table lists this clone with a few counts. The J gene is TRBJ2-6, the V gene TRBV9; D unresolved. V was trimmed by 4 bases and J by 0 bases, leaving 8 bases between them. The germline V gene encodes CDR1 SGDLS and CDR2 YYNGEE. CDR3 size: 15 residues. CDR3 DNA sequence: TGTGCCAGCAGCCCATGGGGCTCTGGGGCCAACGTCCTGACTTTC. The encoded protein is CASSPWGSGANVLTF.

The chain employs TRBV7-2 and TRBJ2-5; TRBD1 aligns across 9 bases. J was trimmed by 5 bases and V by 5 bases; bases with no gene match: 9. Per the germline V gene, CDR1 is SGHTA and CDR2 is FQGNSA. The CDR3 is made up of 15 amino acids. The CDR3 DNA is TGTGCCAGCAGCCAGAACAGGGGGCGCAGGGAGACCCAGTACTTC. Translated, it gives CASSQNRGRRETQYF.

This chain connects TRBV2 to TRBJ1-5; D not certain. Per the germline V gene, CDR1 is SNHLY and CDR2 is FYNNEI. Trimming removed 1 base from V and 11 bases from J, with 9 bases in between. This CDR3 has 12 amino acids. The chain's CDR3 is CASSEGLYAQHF. The CDR3 DNA sequence: TGTGCCAGCAGTGAAGGGTTGTACGCCCAGCATTTT.

This clone was counted between two and nine times. This chain links TRBV6-5 with TRBJ2-5, with 10 nucleotides matching TRBD1. The CDR3 runs to 12 residues. V lost 6 bases to trimming and J lost 5 bases; unmatched junction nucleotides: 0. Per the germline V gene, CDR1 is MNHEY and CDR2 is SVGAGI. The CDR3 here is CASRDRGETQYF. CDR3 bases: TGTGCCAGCAGGGACAGGGGGGAGACCCAGTACTTC.

J is TRBJ1-4 and V is TRBV19, with D possibly TRBD1 on 5 matching bases. Deletions cut 5 bases from V and 8 bases from J, with 15 bases between. This CDR3 comprises 14 residues. Per the germline V gene, CDR1 is LNHDA and CDR2 is SQIVND (reference sequence). CDR3: CASSWNQGGEKLFF. CDR3 nucleotides: TGTGCCAGTAGTTGGAACCAGGGTGGCGAAAAACTGTTTTTT.

This chain uses TRBV13 with TRBJ2-2; D remains unclear. The CDR3 contains 14 residues. Looked up from germline, CDR1 is PRHDT and CDR2 is FYEKMQ (reference sequence). V lost 5 bases, J lost 7 bases, and 14 bases lay in between. The CDR3 protein is CASSRRSYDGELFF. CDR3 sequence (DNA): TGTGCCAGCAGCCGTCGGTCATATGACGGGGAGCTGTTTTTT.

This chain uses TRBV7-8 with TRBJ2-3, with 7 bases fitting TRBD2. With V trimmed by 3 bases and J by 4 bases, 4 bases remained unmatched. This CDR3 is built from 14 residues. Germline V gene sequence: CDR1 SGHVS, CDR2 FQNEAQ. CDR3 loop: CASSFGGSPDTQYF. Here the CDR3 DNA reads TGTGCCAGCAGCTTCGGGGGGTCCCCAGATACGCAGTATTTT.

This clone was found once. The rearrangement joins TRBV7-2 to TRBJ2-7; no definite D call. CDR3 size: 13 residues. The V gene lost 1 base and the J gene lost 6 bases, with 10 bases spanning the gap. Germline-derived CDR1 and CDR2 are SGHTA and FQGNSA. The CDR3 region is CASSLVNGVEQYF. In DNA, the CDR3 is TGTGCCAGCAGCTTAGTTAATGGGGTCGAGCAGTACTTC.

This clone was recorded a few times. CDR3 sequence: CASSQDRFGETQYF. In DNA form, the CDR3 reads TGCGCCAGCAGCCAAGACAGGTTCGGAGAGACCCAGTACTTC. The rearrangement uses TRBV4-1 and TRBJ2-5; D is ambiguous. The germline V gene has CDR1 MGHRA and CDR2 YSYEKL. Trimming left V 0 bases short and J 4 bases short, with 9 bases between. The CDR3 spans 14 residues.

DNA of the CDR3: TGTGCCTGGAGTAAGGTAGCAACTAATGAAAAACTGTTTTTT. Translation: CAWSKVATNEKLFF. The chain carries TRBV30 and TRBJ1-4; unclear D gene. The CDR3 sequence is 14 residues long. The germline CDR1 and CDR2 sequences are GTSNPN and SVGIG (reference sequence). V shed 2 bases and J shed 0 bases, with 7 bases lying between them.